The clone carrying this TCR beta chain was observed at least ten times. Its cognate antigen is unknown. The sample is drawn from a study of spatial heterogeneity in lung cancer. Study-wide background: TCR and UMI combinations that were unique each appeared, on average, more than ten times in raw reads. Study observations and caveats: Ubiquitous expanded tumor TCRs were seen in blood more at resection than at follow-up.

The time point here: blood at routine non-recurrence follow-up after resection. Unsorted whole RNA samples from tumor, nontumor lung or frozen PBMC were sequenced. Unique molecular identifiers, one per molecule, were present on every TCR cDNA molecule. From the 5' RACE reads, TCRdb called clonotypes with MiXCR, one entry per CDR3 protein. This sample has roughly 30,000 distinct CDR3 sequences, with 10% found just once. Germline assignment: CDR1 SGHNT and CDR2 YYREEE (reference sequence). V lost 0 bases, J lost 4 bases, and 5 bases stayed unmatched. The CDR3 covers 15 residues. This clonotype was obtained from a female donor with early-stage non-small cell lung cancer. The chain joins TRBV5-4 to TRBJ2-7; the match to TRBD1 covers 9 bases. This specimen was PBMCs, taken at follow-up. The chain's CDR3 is CASSLVTDRGYEQYF. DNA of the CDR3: TGTGCCAGCAGCTTGGTTACGGACAGGGGATACGAGCAGTACTTC.